This TCR beta chain comes out of a study of Ad26.COV2.S vaccination and SARS-CoV-2 variants. Broader study findings: Analyses that measured TCR breadth and depth may have underestimated total T cell responses.

Noted treatment: roughly 19 received Ad26.COV2.S at low or high dose, single or two shots; roughly five received placebo; per-sample allocation not given. Specimens were obtained on day 63 following the first vaccine or placebo injection. This person who donated was an adult of 18-55 years in Boston. Clones were read by immunoSEQ multiplex PCR, and TCRdb kept only the in-frame ones, dropping some. Among 300,000 to 400,000 clones listed, around 90% were seen once. Points on this clone: Its antigen is undetermined.

Germline-derived CDR1 and CDR2 are MNHEY and SVGAGI. The ends were cut back, 6 bases at V and 4 bases at J, with 9 bases in the middle. The CDR3 runs 13 residues. The chain combines TRBV6-5 with TRBJ2-2, with a tentative D call TRBD1 (6 bases). Sequences were derived from peripheral blood, sampled in a trial of Ad26.COV2.S vaccine versus placebo. The sequence was collected from a person between 18 and 59 years old who received the Ad26.COV2.S COVID-19 vaccine or a placebo. In DNA, the CDR3 is TGTGCCAGCAGACAGGGCCTCACCGGGGAGCTGTTTTTT. Translating it yields CASRQGLTGELFF.